This T cell receptor beta chain comes out of a study of blood T cell repertoires in COVID-19. As for the study in general: Sites across the United States, Italy and Spain contributed samples from acute and convalescent COVID-19.

In the original analysis: Using reference gene primer amplification, nucleated cell counts were estimated. Assay used: immunoSEQ multiplex PCR; TCRdb lists only in-frame clones, some missing. V, J and clone size derive from that table, while D and trimming were established from the DNA sequence. In the table there are some 41,000 clones, about 88% of which are singletons. The V end was cut by 3 bases, the J end by 9 bases, with 18 bases between. Germline loops: CDR1 LNHDA, CDR2 SQIVND (reference sequence). The length of the CDR3 is 15 residues. Sequenced input: peripheral blood. This chain uses TRBV19 with TRBJ2-1; D might be TRBD2 (5 bases). This TCR derives from a man aged 60 to 75 with active COVID-19. CDR3 sequence (DNA): TGTGCCAGTAGTATTGATGAGGGTAGATTAGGTGAGCAGTTCTTC. Protein product: CASSIDEGRLGEQFF.